This T cell receptor beta chain is from a study of T cell repertoires in cytomegalovirus infection. In regard to this clonotype: The antigen is not known.

TCRdb analysed the reads with MiXCR anew, one entry per CDR3 protein. This sample has about a million distinct CDR3 sequences, with approximately 32% found just once. Germline values: CDR1 SGHVT, CDR2 SQSDAQ. Trimming shortened V by 5 bases and J by 2 bases, and 24 bases separated the two germline ends. CDR3 length: 18 amino acids. Study results and caveats: Ex vivo responses were dominated by HLA-C-restricted CMV-specific TCR beta clonotypes.

This sequence originates from a human donor in good health (CMV status not recorded). Some clones in this sample may be carry-over from other donors' samples. The gene calls are TRBV7-4 and TRBJ1-2, with no clear D. The specimen comprised cultured CD8+ T cells from PBMCs, sampled from culture after CMV antigen stimulation. The CDR3 here is CASSHEDGTILGNYGYTF. The CDR3 region has the DNA TGTGCCAGCAGCCACGAAGACGGAACCATACTAGGAAACTATGGCTACACCTTC.